The text below deals with one T cell receptor beta chain. Germline V gene sequence: CDR1 MGHRA, CDR2 YSYEKL. V lost 2 bases, J lost 5 bases, and 4 bases lay in between. This CDR3 is 11 amino acids long. Unique molecular identifiers featured in how the TCRbeta library was prepared. TCRdb recomputed calls from the PCR reads with MiXCR, one row per CDR3 protein. The sample has about 270,000 distinct CDR3 sequences; more than 9% are singletons. The data belong to a study of T-cell reconstitution after alpha-beta-depleted transplantation in children. The rearrangement uses TRBV4-1 and TRBJ2-7, with D uncertain. The TCR originated in a human donor who donated a stem cell graft to a child with SCID. The sequencing used PBMCs from the stem cell graft donor, collected from the stem cell graft. The CDR3 nucleotides read TGCGCCAGCAGCCAAAATGACGAGCAGTACTTC. This encodes CASSQNDEQYF.